This TCR beta chain came from a study of response to subunit inactivated influenza vaccine. TCRdb re-analysed the RT-PCR reads in MiXCR, keeping a single row per CDR3 protein. The table shows about 620,000 distinct CDR3 sequences, with about 10% occurring only once. General observations from the study: Authors suggested that a seasonal influenza vaccination recruits few new T cells each time.

Ten or more counts support this clonotype. Its cognate antigen is unknown. Trimming left V 1 base short and J 2 bases short, with 8 bases between. Germline CDR1 is SEHNR and CDR2 is FQNEAQ (reference sequence). The CDR3 sequence is 14 residues long. J is TRBJ1-1 and V is TRBV7-9; D is unresolved. The sample consisted of PBMCs from blood, taken on the day of vaccination. The origin of this receptor is a man aged 50 or older who received an inactivated influenza vaccine. DNA for the CDR3: TGTGCCAGCAGCTTAGGGGTTTATAACACTGAAGCTTTCTTT. It codes for CASSLGVYNTEAFF. The full variable domain, its missing parts supplied by reference TRBV7-9 and TRBJ1-1, is DTGVSQNPRHKITKRGQNVTFRCDPISEHNRLYWYRQTLGQGPEFLTYFQNEAQLEKSRLLSDRFSAERPKGSFSTLEIQRTEQGDSAMYLCASSLGVYNTEAFFGQGTRLTVV.